The clone carrying this T cell receptor (beta chain) appeared a few times. What it binds is unknown. These data are taken from a study of T cell responses to AZD1222 COVID-19 vaccine. Profiling relied on immunoSEQ multiplex PCR, and the TCRdb table lists in-frame clones only, not all of them. The profile covers 100,000 to 150,000 clones, with about 90% appearing a single time and nearly 4.5% taken by the ten largest. Overall study results and limits: Sampling captured repertoires only after the peak T cell response. Reportedly, close to half of spike-specific TCRs are directed against unmutated variant regions.

The junction had 11 bases not matched to a gene; V was cut back by 1 base and J by 7 bases. The CDR3 covers 17 residues. The V gene's germline CDR1 is SNHLY and CDR2 FYNNEI. Sample: peripheral blood, taken on day 0 of MenACWY control vaccination. V is TRBV2 and J is TRBJ2-1; 9 bases are shared with TRBD1. The clonotype comes from an adult in good health. CDR3 sequence reads: CASSEVAGTGLVNEQFF. CDR3 sequence (DNA): TGTGCCAGCAGTGAAGTGGCCGGGACAGGGTTGGTTAATGAGCAGTTCTTC.